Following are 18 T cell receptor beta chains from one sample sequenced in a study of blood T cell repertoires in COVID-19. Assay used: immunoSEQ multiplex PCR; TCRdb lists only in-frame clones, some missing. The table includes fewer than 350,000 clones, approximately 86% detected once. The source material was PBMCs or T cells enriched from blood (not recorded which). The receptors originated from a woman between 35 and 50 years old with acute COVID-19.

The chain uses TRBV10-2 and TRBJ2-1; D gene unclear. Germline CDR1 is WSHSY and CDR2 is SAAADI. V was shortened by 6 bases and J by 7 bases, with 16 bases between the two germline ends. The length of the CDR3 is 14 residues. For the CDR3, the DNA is TGCGCCAGCAGCCCCCCTAGTGATGGGAATGAGCAGTTCTTC. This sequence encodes CASSPPSDGNEQFF.

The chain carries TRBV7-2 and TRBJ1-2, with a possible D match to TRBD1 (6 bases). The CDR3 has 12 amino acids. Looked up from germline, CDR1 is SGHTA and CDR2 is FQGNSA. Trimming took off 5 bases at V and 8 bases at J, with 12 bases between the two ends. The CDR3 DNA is TGTGCCAGCAGCCCAAGGGGGTTGGGCTACACCTTC. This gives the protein CASSPRGLGYTF.

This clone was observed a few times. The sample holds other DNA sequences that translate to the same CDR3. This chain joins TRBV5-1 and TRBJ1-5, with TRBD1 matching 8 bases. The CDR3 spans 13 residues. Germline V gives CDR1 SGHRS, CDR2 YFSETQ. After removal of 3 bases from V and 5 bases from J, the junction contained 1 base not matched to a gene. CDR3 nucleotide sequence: TGCGCCAGCAGCTCACAGGGGGATCAGCCCCAGCATTTT. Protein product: CASSSQGDQPQHF.

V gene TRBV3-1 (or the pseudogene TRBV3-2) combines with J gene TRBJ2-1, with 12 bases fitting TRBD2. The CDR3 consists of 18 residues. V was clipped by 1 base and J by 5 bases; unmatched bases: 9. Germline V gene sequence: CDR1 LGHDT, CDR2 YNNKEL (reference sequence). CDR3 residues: CASSQGRGRLAGDNEQFF. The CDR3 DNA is TGTGCCAGCAGCCAAGGGAGGGGAAGACTAGCGGGAGACAATGAGCAGTTCTTC.

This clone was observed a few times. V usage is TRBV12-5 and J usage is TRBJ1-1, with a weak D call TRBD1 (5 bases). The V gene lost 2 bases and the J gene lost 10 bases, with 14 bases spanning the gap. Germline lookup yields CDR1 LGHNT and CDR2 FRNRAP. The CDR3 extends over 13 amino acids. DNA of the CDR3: TGTGCTAGTGGTTTGAGTGTCGGGAGGGGAGCTTTCTTT. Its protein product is CASGLSVGRGAFF.

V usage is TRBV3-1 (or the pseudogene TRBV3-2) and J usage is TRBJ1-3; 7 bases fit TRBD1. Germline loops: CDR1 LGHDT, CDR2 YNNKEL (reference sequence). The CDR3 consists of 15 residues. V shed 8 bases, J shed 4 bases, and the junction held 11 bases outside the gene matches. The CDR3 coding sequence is TGTGCCAGCGGGGCCACAGGGGTCTCAGGAAACACCATATATTTT. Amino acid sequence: CASGATGVSGNTIYF.

The CDR3 reads CASSSYTGYDTEAFF. The CDR3 nucleotides read TGTGCCAGCTCATCCTATACAGGGTACGATACTGAAGCTTTCTTT. The J gene is TRBJ1-1, the V gene TRBV18; tentatively, D is TRBD1 (6 bases). Between the trimmed V and J ends, which lost 5 bases and 5 bases, there was a span of 18 bases. Germline CDR1 and CDR2: KGHSH and LQKENI. The CDR3 has 15 amino acids.

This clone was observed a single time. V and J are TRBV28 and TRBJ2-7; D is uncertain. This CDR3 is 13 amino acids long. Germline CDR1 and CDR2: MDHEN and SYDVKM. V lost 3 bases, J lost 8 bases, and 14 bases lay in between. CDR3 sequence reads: CASSFSVLIQQYF. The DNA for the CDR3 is TGTGCCAGCAGTTTTTCAGTGTTGATACAGCAGTACTTC.

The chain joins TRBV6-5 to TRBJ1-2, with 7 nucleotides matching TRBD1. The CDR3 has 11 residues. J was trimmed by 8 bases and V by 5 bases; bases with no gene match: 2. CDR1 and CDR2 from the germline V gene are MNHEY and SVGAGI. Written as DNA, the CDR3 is TGTGCCAGCAGTACAGGGGAAGGCTACACCTTC. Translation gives CASSTGEGYTF.

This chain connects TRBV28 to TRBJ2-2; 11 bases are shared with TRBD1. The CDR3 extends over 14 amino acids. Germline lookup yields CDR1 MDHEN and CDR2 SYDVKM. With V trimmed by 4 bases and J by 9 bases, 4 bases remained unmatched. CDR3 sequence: CASSSGQGVRELFF. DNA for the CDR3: TGTGCCAGCAGTTCGGGACAGGGGGTCAGGGAGCTGTTTTTT.

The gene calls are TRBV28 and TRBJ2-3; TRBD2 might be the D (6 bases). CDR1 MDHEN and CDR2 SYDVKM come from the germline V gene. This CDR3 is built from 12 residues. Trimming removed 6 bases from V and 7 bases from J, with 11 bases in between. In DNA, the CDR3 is TGTGCCAGCAGAGAACTAGCAAATACGCAGTATTTT. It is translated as CASRELANTQYF.

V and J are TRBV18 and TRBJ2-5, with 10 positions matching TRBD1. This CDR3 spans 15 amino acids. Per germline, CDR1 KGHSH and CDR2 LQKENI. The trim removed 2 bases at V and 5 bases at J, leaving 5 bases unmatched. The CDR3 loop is CASSPGTGAVETQYF. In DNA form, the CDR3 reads TGTGCCAGCTCACCAGGGACAGGGGCTGTGGAGACCCAGTACTTC.

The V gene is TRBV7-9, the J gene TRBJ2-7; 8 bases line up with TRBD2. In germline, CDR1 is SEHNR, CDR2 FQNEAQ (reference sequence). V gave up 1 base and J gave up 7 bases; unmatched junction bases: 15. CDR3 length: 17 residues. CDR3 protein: CASSLVRPGLVVEEQYF. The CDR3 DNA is TGTGCCAGCAGCTTAGTACGCCCGGGACTAGTAGTTGAAGAGCAGTACTTC.

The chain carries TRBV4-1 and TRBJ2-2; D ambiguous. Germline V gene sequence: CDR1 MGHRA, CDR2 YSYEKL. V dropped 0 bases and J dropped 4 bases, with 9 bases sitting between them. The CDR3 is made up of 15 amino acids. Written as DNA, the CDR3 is TGCGCCAGCAGCCAAGAAACTGAGGTCACCGGGGAGCTGTTTTTT. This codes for CASSQETEVTGELFF.

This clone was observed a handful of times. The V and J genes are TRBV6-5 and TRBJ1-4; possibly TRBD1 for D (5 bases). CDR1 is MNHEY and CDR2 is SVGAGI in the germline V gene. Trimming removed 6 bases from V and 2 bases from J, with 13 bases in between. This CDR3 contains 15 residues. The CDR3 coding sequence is TGTGCCAGCAGGCTTGTAGGGGCTACTAATGAAAAACTGTTTTTT. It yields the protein CASRLVGATNEKLFF.

The chain's CDR3 is CASSLTSGGYEKLFF. CDR3 nucleotides: TGTGCCAGCAGCTTAACTTCGGGGGGGTATGAAAAACTGTTTTTT. The V gene is TRBV11-2, the J gene TRBJ1-4, with TRBD1 as a possible D gene (5 bases). V shed 2 bases and J shed 6 bases, with 13 bases lying between them. The V gene's germline CDR1 is SGHAT and CDR2 FQNNGV. This CDR3 region has 15 residues. The full variable domain, with the rest looked up from reference TRBV11-2 and TRBJ1-4, is EAGVAQSPRYKIIEKRQSVAFWCNPISGHATLYWYQQILGQGPKLLIQFQNNGVVDDSQLPKDRFSAERLKGVDSTLKIQPAKLEDSAVYLCASSLTSGGYEKLFFGSGTQLSVL.

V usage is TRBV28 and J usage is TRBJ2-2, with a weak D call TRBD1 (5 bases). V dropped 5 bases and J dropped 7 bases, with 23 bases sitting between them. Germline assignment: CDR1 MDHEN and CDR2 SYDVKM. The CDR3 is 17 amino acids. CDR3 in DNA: TGTGCCAGCAGTCCGCTTCCCGTCACAGGTGTTAGCGGGGAGCTGTTTTTT. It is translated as CASSPLPVTGVSGELFF. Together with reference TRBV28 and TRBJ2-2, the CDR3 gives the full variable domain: DVKVTQSSRYLVKRTGEKVFLECVQDMDHENMFWYRQDPGLGLRLIYFSYDVKMKEKGDIPEGYSVSREKKERFSLILESASTNQTSMYLCASSPLPVTGVSGELFFGEGSRLTVL.

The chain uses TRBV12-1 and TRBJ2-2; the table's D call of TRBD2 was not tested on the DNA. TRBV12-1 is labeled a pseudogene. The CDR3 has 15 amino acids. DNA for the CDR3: TGTGCCAGCAGCACTAGCGGGAGAGAAATCGGGGAGCTGTTTTTT. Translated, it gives CASSTSGREIGELFF.